This TCR beta chain was found in a study of cytomegalovirus exposure and HLA in healthy donors (dated by TCRdb to the late 2010s). Study-level background: According to an earlier analysis of around 600 of the donors, 150 million to 200 million T cells yielded 90 million to 140 million unique TCR beta sequences and roughly 280 Gb of sequence data. An early release that covered more than 550 HLA-typed donors contained about 300 gigabases of sequencing data and tens of millions of unique TCR sequences. The genetic ancestry cluster associated with self-reported Caucasian donors included 81% of the 350 to 500 genotyped donors. The study aimed to test whether cataloging public T cell receptors could reveal signatures of past pathogen exposure. The study used immunosequencing to profile the T cell repertoires of around 600 subjects and linked those repertoires to cytomegalovirus serostatus. Along with the approximately 670-subject first cohort, a separate validation cohort of about 110 different subjects was used. The study combined high-throughput TCR immunosequencing, statistical association of individual TCRs with disease status, and machine learning to predict cytomegalovirus infection status. A later analysis re-examined previously published TCR beta repertoires from several hundred donors and added high-resolution HLA genotyping to investigate patterns of TCR occurrence. Rather than using new phenotypic data, the later analysis identified candidate immune exposures from TCR beta sequences and from how often those sequences occurred across donors. An earlier analysis of around 580 of the donors used high-throughput TCR beta sequencing to judge whether each TCR beta V gene segment behaved as functional or pseudogenic. Donor age, sex, ethnicity and CMV serostatus were compiled together with the repertoire data. Genome-wide SNP genotypes for about 65% of the 666 donors were used in a later genetic analysis, which treated that subset as a discovery cohort. Every discovery cohort repertoire had been produced on one sequencing platform. Class I and class II HLA loci were covered by the typing at four-digit resolution. Typing coverage varied by locus: about 629-630 donors for A, B, C, DRB1 and DQB1; 522 for DQA1; approximately 610 for DPA1; some 470 for DPB1. Four or five DR-DQ haplotypes were treated as single units for association and clustering because of strong linkage in the cohort. On average, 235,054 unique TCR beta nucleotide sequences were sequenced per donor among 350 to 400 genotyped donors of the cohort, with roughly 20% of those sequences being non-productive. Study-level results and caveats: An association between a missense DCLRE1C variant and V-gene and J-gene trimming of TCR beta chains was found in a later genetic analysis and replicated in an independent cohort. When HLA alleles, especially DR and DQ, strongly co-occurred, TCR associations were difficult to assign to individual alleles. Linkage disequilibrium might explain the correlated functional status among segregating V segments, but an unknown experimental factor could not be ruled out. Broadly in line with IMGT annotations, most TCR beta V segments showed up in productive rearrangements about 87% or about 30% of the time in an earlier analysis of several hundred of the donors. According to a later genetic analysis, donors in an Asian-associated ancestry cluster had fewer N-insertions in productive TCRs than the approximately 650-donor mean. The 87-base-pair reads could not distinguish some IMGT-functional V segments, including TRBV6-2 and TRBV6-3, so those segments were excluded. Most CMV-associated TCR beta chains appeared to be HLA-restricted in a later analysis, and the HLA associations seemed to be driven largely by CMV exposure. In a later analysis, 16,951 TCR beta sequences were associated with specific HLA alleles at a false discovery rate of 0.05. A later analysis reported that several top co-occurrence clusters appeared linked to parvovirus B19, influenza, CMV and Epstein-Barr virus. In a later analysis, HLA-associated TCR beta chains were found to be more clonally expanded and to have lower generation probabilities than equally common non-associated chains. The authors suggested that the approach could potentially be extended to other disease states and immunological phenotypes. A total of around 150 TCR beta chains were listed by the study as associated with cytomegalovirus. Most TCR sequences were observed very rarely across donors, whereas some public TCRs were present in many individuals. A later analysis found that TCR association rates varied across HLA loci, with DRB1 alleles showing the most associated TCRs and HLA-C alleles the fewest. Because HLA typing was unavailable for some donors at each locus, only the typed subset was used in association tests. Only TCR beta chains were sequenced in this cohort, and the absence of alpha or paired-chain data limited detectable features. A further reported finding was that TCR beta sequences accurately predicted the HLA-A and HLA-B alleles for most subjects in the first cohort. Cytomegalovirus status was reported to be diagnosed by the classifier with high specificity and sensitivity in both the original and validation cohorts. A cluster of highly shared sequence variants was judged likely to represent a technical artifact of the sequencing pipeline. Presence/absence analyses assumed roughly uniform sequencing depth across donors, an assumption that may not hold. The earlier analysis of around 600 of the donors excluded around 17 rarely observed V segments, including chromosome 9 orphons, because counts were too low. In vitro tests confirmed that a few of the cytomegalovirus-associated TCR beta chains recognize cytomegalovirus antigens. CMV serostatus was the only immune exposure information available for the cohort.

Receptor amplification or capture employed the immunoSEQ multiplex PCR assay. For the multiplex PCR, a mixture combining 60 forward primers for TCR Vbeta segments and 13 reverse primers for TCR Jbeta segments was used. Amplification of the CDR3 region of rearranged TCR beta genes was performed with a multiplex PCR assay on genomic DNA. The Illumina HiSeq System was used to sequence the amplified TCR beta libraries as 87-base-pair reads. In the paper's pipeline: In a later analysis, roughly 80 million unique TCR beta chains were counted across the roughly 670 repertoires, and approximately 9.9 million of these chains were shared by at least two donors. A nearest-neighbor algorithm error-corrected the raw reads and collapsed the reads into unique sequences, merging closely related sequences to remove PCR and sequencing errors. Alignment of CDR3 sequences to IMGT reference sequences was used to assign V, D and J gene segments. For a sequence to be retained, a match of at least six nucleotides was required to both a V gene segment and a J gene segment. Rearrangements were classified as productive when the CDR3 lacked stop codons and remained in frame with V and J, and all other rearrangements were classified as non-productive. Following IMGT convention, CDR3 was defined as the stretch from the second conserved V-encoded cysteine to the conserved J-encoded phenylalanine. The earlier analysis of approximately 500 of the donors excluded sequences that lacked an unambiguous match to a single V gene segment. In an earlier analysis of 587 of the donors, V segments were called functional above 56.7% productive rearrangements and were called segregating when the between-donor standard deviation exceeded 5%. A statistical classification framework was built to diagnose cytomegalovirus status from the catalog of TCR beta chain sequences. In a later analysis, TCR nucleotide sequences were compared against IMGT/GENE-DB human TR gene sequences so that V and J genes could be assigned. The TCRdist pipeline was used in a later analysis to assign CDR3 sequences and most-parsimonious VDJ recombination scenarios. In a later analysis, each TCR beta chain was defined by its CDR3 amino acid sequence together with its V-gene family, and reads without a unique V-gene family were excluded. A later analysis removed 450 to 600 highly shared, low-generation-probability nucleotide sequences to deal with suspected cross-contamination and a sequencing artifact. A later analysis calculated a clonal expansion index for each public chain from normalized within-repertoire ranks of inferred template counts. In a later analysis, generation probabilities were computed with a VDJ recombination model fitted to out-of-frame rearrangements, and the resulting probabilities were checked against IGoR. In a later analysis, hypergeometric tests were used to score TCR-TCR, TCR-HLA and TCR-CMV co-occurrence, with a repertoire-size bias correction applied to TCR pairs. A later analysis estimated false discovery rates by permuting HLA or CMV assignments 20 times. In a later analysis, co-occurring TCRs were grouped using DBSCAN, with TCRdist sequence similarity added in when clustering inside HLA-allele-positive subsets. Repertoires with fewer than 30,000 or more than 120,000 public chains were left out of co-occurrence clustering, as were about 5 repertoires with anomalous nucleotide sharing. TCRdb took over this immuneACCESS table, retaining in-frame rearrangements with V and J assigned. Such tables are incomplete; in checked studies, under half of the missing clones stem from an unresolved V gene, and the remainder is unexplained. D and trimming come from the DNA, and the V and J calls and clone size come from that table. The sample profile shows 140,000 or so clones; around a tenth of them were found once. About 1.7% of the sample is in the top ten clones.

Measured from the cysteine to the phenylalanine, the CDR3 is 15 residues long. Just the 45-base CDR3 DNA is kept, in frame starting at base 1. From a lookup of the germline V gene, CDR1 and CDR2 are MNHEY and SVGAGI. The germline V end is reduced by 4 bases and the J end by 4 bases; junction bases left unmatched: 5. In total, 600 or so healthy bone marrow donors made up the cohort. At the time of sampling, every cohort member was nominally healthy, though immune exposures that went unrecorded were likely present. The donor was CMV seronegative and belonged to the group of roughly 330 seronegative cohort members. A peripheral blood sample was collected from each donor, and TCR beta sequencing was performed on peripheral blood mononuclear cells. Genomic DNA extraction from the blood cell samples was performed with the Qiagen DNeasy Blood Extraction Kit. To note about this clone: Its antigen is unknown. Nothing much larger sits one base from this clone, and base qualities are not available.

The chain is assembled from TRBV6-5 and TRBJ2-2; TRBD1 lines up with 8 middle nucleotides. What was sequenced was PBMCs. This sequence originates from a male donor in good health and CMV-seronegative. The DNA sequence follows: TGTGCCAGCAGTTGGGGGCAGGGGGCCACCGGGGAGCTGTTTTTT. It is translated as CASSWGQGATGELFF.